The sequence of this T cell receptor (beta chain) was determined in a study of T-cell memory formation after mild COVID-19. Study-wide results and caveats: Contracting CD4+ clones were located mainly in CM and EM, and CD8+ clones in EMRA. Detection of some responders pre-infection suggested pre-existing cross-reactive memory T cells participated.

5'RACE, which relied on constant-segment primers, yielded TCR alpha and TCR beta cDNA libraries carrying sample barcodes and UMIs. TCRdb reprocessed the 5' RACE reads via MiXCR and lists one record per CDR3 protein. Here the sample spans a few hundred thousand distinct CDR3 sequences, approximately 15% being singletons. V shed 3 bases and J 2 bases; nucleotides not matched to a gene: 7. Germline V gene lookup returns CDR1 SGHVS and CDR2 FNYEAQ. This CDR3 contains 16 residues. Notes on this clonotype: Its antigen is as yet unknown.

The clonotype originates from a man younger than 35 who had mild COVID-19 (a few samples of this study predate the infection). Cell type and time point are not known. The rearrangement uses TRBV7-6 and TRBJ1-3; 7 nucleotides agree with TRBD1. The sample taken for sequencing was PBMCs or a T cell subset sorted from them (not recorded which). The CDR3 DNA follows: TGTGCCAGCAGCTTGGGACAGCTGCGCACTGGAAACACCATATATTTT. The encoded protein is CASSLGQLRTGNTIYF.